Listed here are 14 T cell receptor beta chains from one sample, sequenced in a study of identical twins. TCRdb processed the 5' RACE reads anew with MiXCR; each CDR3 protein has one entry. There are 350,000 to 600,000 distinct CDR3 sequences in the sample; 11% to 15% occur only once, and 0.52% lies in the top ten. These data also featured in a second study, about yellow fever vaccine responses in identical twins.

Source material: CD4+ T cells sorted from blood. The receptor source for this set is a woman aged 18-30 years in good health.

This clonotype was seen a handful of times. V gene TRBV29-1 combines with J gene TRBJ1-2; TRBD1 is a possible D gene (6 bases). Deletions cut 1 base from V and 4 bases from J, with 10 bases between. CDR3 length equals 13 residues. Germline lookup yields CDR1 SQVTM and CDR2 ANQGSEA. The CDR3 coding sequence is TGCAGCGTTGAAGCGCAGGGGAGCTATGGCTACACCTTC. Residues: CSVEAQGSYGYTF.

This clonotype was counted many times. The V gene is TRBV10-3, the J gene TRBJ2-1; 7 nucleotides line up with TRBD2. Germline V lookup: CDR1 ENHRY, CDR2 SYGVKD. CDR3 length: 15 residues. V shed 7 bases, J shed 2 bases, and the junction held 8 bases outside the gene matches. The CDR3 sequence: CAITAGGGAYNEQFF. The CDR3 DNA sequence: TGTGCCATCACTGCTGGGGGGGGAGCCTACAATGAGCAGTTCTTC.

This clonotype occurred a few times. The chain couples TRBV20-1 to TRBJ2-5, with TRBD2 matching over 7 bases. This CDR3 has 13 residues. CDR1 DFQATT and CDR2 SNEGSKA come from the germline V gene (reference sequence). V lost 3 bases to trimming and J lost 0 bases; unmatched junction nucleotides: 1. This chain's CDR3 is CSARGGYQETQYF. The CDR3 coding sequence is TGCAGTGCTAGGGGGGGGTACCAAGAGACCCAGTACTTC.

This sequence joins TRBV19 and TRBJ2-1, with TRBD2 matching over 11 bases. Germline loops: CDR1 LNHDA, CDR2 SQIVND (reference sequence). The CDR3 spans 17 residues. V lost 7 bases and J lost 5; bases outside the gene matches: 13. CDR3 DNA: TGTGCCAGTAAGGTCTCCGGGACTAGCGGAGCCAACAATGAGCAGTTCTTC. Its translation: CASKVSGTSGANNEQFF.

This clonotype was counted a few times. V gene TRBV7-2 combines with J gene TRBJ1-6, with D hard to call. In germline, CDR1 is SGHTA, CDR2 FQGNSA. The V end was cut by 4 bases, the J end by 12 bases, with 10 bases between. The CDR3 is 12 amino acids. The CDR3 coding sequence is TGTGCCAGCAGCTCGGATGGGGTACCCCTCCACTTT. Translated: CASSSDGVPLHF.

The CDR3 DNA reads as TGTGCCAGCAGCCAAGAGTTCAGCTCTGGAAACACCATATATTTT. This translates into CASSQEFSSGNTIYF. V gene TRBV3-1 combines with J gene TRBJ1-3; no clear D gene. CDR3 length: 15 residues. Trimming cost V 0 bases and J 0 bases, with 6 bases left between them. Per germline, CDR1 LGHDT and CDR2 YNNKEL (reference sequence).

This clonotype was detected only a few times. V gene TRBV9 combines with J gene TRBJ1-1; 7 bases agree with TRBD1. This CDR3 is built from 16 residues. CDR1 and CDR2 from the germline V gene are SGDLS and YYNGEE. V trimming: 0 bases; J trimming: 5 bases; junction bases outside the gene matches: 10. The CDR3 is CASSVGGGVGLTEAFF. CDR3 nucleotides: TGTGCCAGCAGCGTAGGAGGGGGCGTGGGCCTAACTGAAGCTTTCTTT.

This clonotype was counted a few times. This chain connects TRBV7-9 to TRBJ1-2; TRBD1 is a possible D gene (6 bases). V lost 6 bases to trimming and J lost 5 bases, with 19 bases between them. CDR3 length: 15 residues. Germline CDR1 SEHNR, CDR2 FQNEAQ (reference sequence). The chain's CDR3 is CASRPDGGLRYGYTF. For the CDR3, the DNA is TGTGCCAGCAGACCCGACGGGGGGCTTCGTTATGGCTACACCTTC.

V gene TRBV20-1 combines with J gene TRBJ2-2, with TRBD1 matching over 8 bases. Germline CDR1 is DFQATT and CDR2 is SNEGSKA (reference sequence). The junction had 7 bases not matched to a gene; V was cut back by 0 bases and J by 4 bases. The CDR3 extends over 16 amino acids. CDR3 residues: CSARERQGAGTGELFF. Written as DNA, the CDR3 is TGCAGTGCTAGAGAACGTCAGGGGGCGGGCACCGGGGAGCTGTTTTTT.

The chain carries TRBV4-3 and TRBJ2-3; D may be TRBD2 (5 bases). The V and J ends lost 3 bases and 4 bases respectively, with 8 bases between them. Germline V gives CDR1 LGHNA, CDR2 YSLEER. There are 13 residues in the CDR3. As DNA, the CDR3 is TGCGCCAGCAGCCACGGGGTGGCAGATACGCAGTATTTT. This sequence encodes CASSHGVADTQYF.

The chain has TRBV29-1 and TRBJ1-6, with 9 bases identical to TRBD1. V shed 4 bases and J 5 bases; nucleotides not matched to a gene: 3. Germline assignment: CDR1 SQVTM and CDR2 ANQGSEA. The CDR3 runs 14 residues. The CDR3 loop is CSVGWDRDNSPLHF. CDR3 coding DNA: TGCAGCGTTGGTTGGGACAGGGATAATTCACCCCTCCACTTT.

The CDR3 DNA follows: TGTGCCACCAGAGGACAGGGCACAAACACTGAAGCTTTCTTT. Its translation is CATRGQGTNTEAFF. The chain links TRBV24-1 to TRBJ1-1; TRBD1 agrees at 8 bases. Trimming took 7 bases from V and 2 from J; bases not matched to a gene: 5. The CDR3 sequence is 14 residues long. Germline V gene sequence: CDR1 KGHDR, CDR2 SFDVKD.

In its sample, this clonotype was seen many times. This chain connects TRBV5-1 to TRBJ2-5, with TRBD2 matching over 8 bases. The CDR3 extends over 14 amino acids. In germline, CDR1 is SGHRS, CDR2 YFSETQ. V shed 4 bases and J 5 bases; nucleotides not matched to a gene: 7. The DNA of the CDR3 is TGCGCCAGCAGCAAGGGACTAGTGTGGGAGACCCAGTACTTC. This sequence encodes CASSKGLVWETQYF.

This clonotype was seen many times. The chain links TRBV5-1 to TRBJ2-1, with no clear D. V was clipped by 0 bases and J by 0 bases, with 7 bases between them. Per germline, CDR1 SGHRS and CDR2 YFSETQ. CDR3 length: 15 amino acids. The CDR3 coding sequence is TGCGCCAGCAGCTTGGAGCAGAGCTCCTACAATGAGCAGTTCTTC. This sequence encodes CASSLEQSSYNEQFF.